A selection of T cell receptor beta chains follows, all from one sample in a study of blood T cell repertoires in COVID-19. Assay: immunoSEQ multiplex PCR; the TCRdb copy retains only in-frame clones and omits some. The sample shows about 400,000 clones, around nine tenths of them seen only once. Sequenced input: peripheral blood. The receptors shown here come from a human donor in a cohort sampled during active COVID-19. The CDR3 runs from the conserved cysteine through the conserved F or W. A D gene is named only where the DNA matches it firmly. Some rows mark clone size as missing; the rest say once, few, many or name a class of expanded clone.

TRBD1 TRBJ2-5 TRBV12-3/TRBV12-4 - CASSRTGRETQYF TGTGCCAGCAGCCGGACAGGGCGGGAGACCCAGTACTTC
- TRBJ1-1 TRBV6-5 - CKSGGDTEAFF TGTAAATCAGGCGGGGACACTGAAGCTTTCTTT
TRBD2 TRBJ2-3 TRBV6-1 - CASSVSPAGGLYTQYF TGTGCCAGCAGTGTCTCCCCGGCGGGGGGGCTCTATACGCAGTATTTT
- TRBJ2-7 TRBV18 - CASSPQGPGSPYEQYF TGTGCCAGCTCACCACAGGGACCCGGGAGTCCCTACGAGCAGTACTTC
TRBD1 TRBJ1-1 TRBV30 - CAWRDRLITNTEAFF TGTGCCTGGCGGGACAGGTTGATAACGAACACTGAAGCTTTCTTT
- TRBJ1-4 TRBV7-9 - CASSSSEGEKLFF TGTGCCAGCAGCTCCTCGGAGGGTGAAAAACTGTTTTTT
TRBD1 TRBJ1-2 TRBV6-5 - CASRQGAANYGYTF TGTGCCAGCCGACAGGGGGCGGCTAACTATGGCTACACCTTC
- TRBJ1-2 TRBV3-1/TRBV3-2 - CASSQGTERLQYYGYTF TGTGCCAGCAGCCAAGGGACAGAGAGATTGCAATACTATGGCTACACCTTC
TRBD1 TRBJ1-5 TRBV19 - CASSLDRHNQPQHF TGTGCAAGTAGTCTGGACAGGCACAATCAGCCCCAGCATTTT
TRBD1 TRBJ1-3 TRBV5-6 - CASSSWTGAGNTIYF TGTGCCAGCAGCTCCTGGACAGGGGCGGGAAACACCATATATTTT
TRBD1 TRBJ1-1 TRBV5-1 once CASRPGTGGNTEAFF TGCGCCAGCAGACCCGGGACAGGGGGTAACACTGAAGCTTTCTTT
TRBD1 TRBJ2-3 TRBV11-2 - CASRTGRGASTDTQYF TGTGCCAGCAGGACAGGGAGAGGGGCTAGCACAGATACGCAGTATTTT
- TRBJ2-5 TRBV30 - CAWSDPPYRETQYF TGTGCCTGGAGTGACCCGCCTTACCGGGAGACCCAGTACTTC
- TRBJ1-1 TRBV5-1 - CASSFGRELMNTEAFF TGCGCCAGCAGCTTTGGACGGGAACTAATGAACACTGAAGCTTTCTTT
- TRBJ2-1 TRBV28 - CASSLQDSLGEQFF TGTGCCAGCAGTTTACAGGACAGTTTAGGGGAGCAGTTCTTC
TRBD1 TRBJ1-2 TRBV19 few CASSSRTGAAVLTF TGTGCCAGTAGTTCCAGGACAGGGGCCGCGGTTCTCACCTTC
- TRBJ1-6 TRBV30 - CAWAGHPNSPLHF TGTGCCTGGGCGGGACACCCGAATTCACCCCTCCACTTT
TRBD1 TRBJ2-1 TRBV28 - CASRIRPGQGAYNEQFF TGTGCCAGCAGAATCCGACCGGGACAGGGGGCCTACAATGAGCAGTTCTTC
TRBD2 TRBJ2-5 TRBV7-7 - CASSLGLAGGRQETQYF TGTGCTAGCAGCCTCGGACTAGCGGGGGGACGACAAGAGACCCAGTACTTC
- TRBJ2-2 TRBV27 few CASGSTDRLYTGELFF TGTGCCAGCGGATCGACCGACAGATTATACACCGGGGAGCTGTTTTTT
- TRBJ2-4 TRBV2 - CASRANFGKNIQYF TGTGCCAGCAGAGCGAACTTCGGCAAAAACATTCAGTACTTC
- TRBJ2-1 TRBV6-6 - CASSYAGQPNNEQFF TGTGCCAGCAGTTACGCGGGACAGCCAAACAATGAGCAGTTCTTC
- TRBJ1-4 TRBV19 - CASKSGATNEKLFF TGTGCCAGTAAATCAGGGGCAACTAATGAAAAACTGTTTTTT
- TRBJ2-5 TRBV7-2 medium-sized CASSWGPGLETQYF TGTGCCAGCAGCTGGGGGCCGGGGTTGGAGACCCAGTACTTC
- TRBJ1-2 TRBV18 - CASSPTDLGGYTF TGTGCCAGCTCACCAACTGACCTCGGGGGCTACACCTTC
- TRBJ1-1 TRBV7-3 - CASSLTGGVTEAFF TGTGCCAGCAGCTTAACGGGAGGGGTGACTGAAGCTTTCTTT
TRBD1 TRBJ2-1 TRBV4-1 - CASSQDYPDDRGVF TGCGCCAGCAGCCAAGATTACCCAGACGACAGGGGCGTCTTC
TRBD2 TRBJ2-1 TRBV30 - CAGLAGGGNEQFF TGTGCCGGACTAGCGGGAGGCGGGAATGAGCAGTTCTTC
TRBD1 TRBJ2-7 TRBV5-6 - CASSSLDRDDEQYF TGTGCCAGCAGCTCCCTGGACAGGGACGACGAGCAGTACTTC
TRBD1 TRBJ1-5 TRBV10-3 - CAISEGQGDQPQHF TGTGCCATCAGTGAGGGACAGGGCGATCAGCCCCAGCATTTT